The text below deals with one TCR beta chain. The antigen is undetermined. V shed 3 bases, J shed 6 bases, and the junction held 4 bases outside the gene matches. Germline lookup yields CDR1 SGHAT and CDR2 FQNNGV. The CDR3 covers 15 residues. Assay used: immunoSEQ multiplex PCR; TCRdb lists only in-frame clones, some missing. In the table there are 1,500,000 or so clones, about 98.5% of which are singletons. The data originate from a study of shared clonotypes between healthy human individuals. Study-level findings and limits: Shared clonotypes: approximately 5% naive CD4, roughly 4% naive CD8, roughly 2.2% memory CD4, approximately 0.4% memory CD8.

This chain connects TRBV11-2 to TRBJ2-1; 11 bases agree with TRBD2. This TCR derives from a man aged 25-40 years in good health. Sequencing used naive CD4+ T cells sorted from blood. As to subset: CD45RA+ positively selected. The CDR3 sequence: CASSFLAGGPNEQFF. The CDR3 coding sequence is TGTGCCAGCAGCTTTTTAGCGGGAGGGCCCAATGAGCAGTTCTTC.